This passage covers 3 T cell receptor beta chains from one sample sequenced in a study of OX40 agonist ivuxolimab in advanced cancers. Clones were sequenced by immunoSEQ multiplex PCR, and TCRdb holds only the in-frame ones, with some missing. This repertoire shows 55,000 to 70,000 clones, more than 70% found once; its top ten account for around 2.7%. Sequencing used CD4+ or CD8+ T cells sorted from blood, obtained in a trial of the OX40 agonist ivuxolimab. Source of these receptors: an adult with an advanced solid tumor such as melanoma, head and neck, liver or kidney cancer.

The V gene is TRBV4-2, the J gene TRBJ1-3; D gene uncertain. This CDR3 region has 14 residues. Germline CDR1 LGHNA, CDR2 YNFKEQ. Trimming cost V 1 base and J 0 bases, with 4 bases left between them. The chain's CDR3 is CASSQADSGNTIYF. Here the CDR3 DNA reads TGTGCCAGCAGCCAAGCAGACTCTGGAAACACCATATATTTT.

The chain links TRBV5-1 to TRBJ2-7; D is undetermined. This CDR3 is built from 17 residues. The germline V gene encodes CDR1 SGHRS and CDR2 YFSETQ. Trimming cost V 4 bases and J 6 bases, with 26 bases left between them. The chain's CDR3 is CASSPRVVRIEYGEQYF. The CDR3 nucleotides read TGCGCCAGCAGCCCTAGAGTGGTTAGGATCGAGTATGGCGAGCAGTACTTC.

V gene TRBV6-5 combines with J gene TRBJ1-1; possibly TRBD1 for D (6 bases). CDR3 length: 13 amino acids. The germline CDR1 and CDR2 sequences are MNHEY and SVGAGI. V gave up 6 bases and J gave up 7 bases, with 15 bases separating them. CDR3 nucleotides: TGTGCCAGCAGCGAGGTGGGGGGCGGTGAAGCTTTCTTT. Protein: CASSEVGGGEAFF.